Below are 27 T cell receptor beta chains sequenced from a single sample in a study of blood T cell repertoires in COVID-19. The protocol was immunoSEQ multiplex PCR, while the TCRdb copy is restricted to in-frame clones and leaves out a portion. The sample has 150,000 to 170,000 clones; roughly 78% are singletons. Material: peripheral blood. The receptors here all came from a man older than 75 with acute or convalescent COVID-19.

The rearrangement joins TRBV4-2 to TRBJ1-5; tentatively, D is TRBD1 (5 bases). V was trimmed by 1 base and J by 4 bases, leaving 20 bases between them. Germline V lookup: CDR1 LGHNA, CDR2 YNFKEQ. The CDR3 runs to 18 residues. CDR3 amino acids: CASSQGSQGAGGNQPQHF. The CDR3 DNA reads as TGTGCCAGCAGCCAAGGATCGCAGGGAGCGGGGGGTAATCAGCCCCAGCATTTT.

J is TRBJ2-3 and V is TRBV10-1; 8 bases match TRBD2. CDR1 and CDR2 from the germline V gene are WNHNN and SYGVQD (reference sequence). Trimming removed 2 bases from V and 7 bases from J; junction bases left unmatched: 5. The CDR3 is made up of 14 amino acids. The DNA for the CDR3 is TGCGCCAGCAGTGAGGCGGGGGGCGTGAATACGCAGTATTTT. This sequence encodes CASSEAGGVNTQYF.

This clone has more than one count but fewer than ten. The chain couples TRBV20-1 to TRBJ1-5, with D possibly TRBD1 on 6 matching bases. V was shortened by 3 bases and J by 0 bases, with 12 bases between the two germline ends. This CDR3 comprises 15 residues. Germline V gene data show CDR1 as DFQATT and CDR2 as SNEGSKA (reference sequence). The CDR3 protein is CSASLGDTSNQPQHF. The CDR3 DNA reads as TGCAGTGCTAGTCTGGGGGACACTAGCAATCAGCCCCAGCATTTT.

The chain links TRBV7-7 to TRBJ2-3; 7 bases align to TRBD2. The CDR3 length is 15 residues. Trimming at V came to 0 bases and at J to 5 bases, leaving 5 bases not matched to a gene. Germline V gene sequence: CDR1 SSHAT, CDR2 FNYEAQ (reference sequence). CDR3 residues: CASSLAGTTGDTQYF. The CDR3 coding sequence is TGTGCCAGCAGCTTAGCGGGGACTACGGGAGATACGCAGTATTTT.

The table lists this clone with a count of one. The chain links TRBV7-2 to TRBJ2-5, with 7 bases identical to TRBD2. Trimming took 1 base from V and 3 from J; bases not matched to a gene: 8. Germline V lookup: CDR1 SGHTA, CDR2 FQGNSA. The CDR3 is 16 amino acids. CDR3 nucleotides: TGTGCCAGCAGCTTAGTTTGGGCTAGCGGTAAAGAGACCCAGTACTTC. Its protein product is CASSLVWASGKETQYF.

The V gene is TRBV5-4, the J gene TRBJ2-4; D call uncertain. This CDR3 spans 16 amino acids. V lost 0 bases, J lost 4 bases, and 14 bases lay in between. The germline CDR1 and CDR2 sequences are SGHNT and YYREEE (reference sequence). The CDR3 spells CASSLDNSQIKNIQYF. The CDR3 DNA sequence: TGTGCCAGCAGCTTGGATAACAGCCAGATAAAAAACATTCAGTACTTC. The full variable domain, its missing parts supplied by reference TRBV5-4 and TRBJ2-4, is ETGVTQSPTHLIKTRGQQVTLRCSSQSGHNTVSWYQQALGQGPQFIFQYYREEENGRGNFPPRFSGLQFPNYSSELNVNALELDDSALYLCASSLDNSQIKNIQYFGAGTRLSVL.

The chain carries TRBV11-2 and TRBJ2-7, with no clear D. Germline V gene sequence: CDR1 SGHAT, CDR2 FQNNGV. The CDR3 is made up of 13 amino acids. V lost 3 bases to trimming and J lost 3 bases, with 9 bases between them. CDR3 loop: CASSLKNYYEQYF. CDR3 sequence (DNA): TGTGCCAGCAGCTTGAAGAACTACTACGAGCAGTACTTC.

The rearrangement uses TRBV6-5 and TRBJ2-6; a weak D match, TRBD2 (5 bases). Germline V gene sequence: CDR1 MNHEY, CDR2 SVGAGI. The CDR3 totals 15 residues. Between the trimmed V and J ends, which lost 2 bases and 2 bases, there was a span of 7 bases. The CDR3 coding sequence is TGTGCCAGCAGTTACCTCGGGGCTGGGGCCAACGTCCTGACTTTC. Translated: CASSYLGAGANVLTF.

The chain combines TRBV3-1 (or the pseudogene TRBV3-2) with TRBJ2-3, with D maybe TRBD2 (6 bases). Trimming removed 6 bases at V and 2 bases at J, with 12 bases between. Germline V CDR1 and CDR2: LGHDT, YNNKEL (reference sequence). CDR3 length equals 14 residues. The DNA for the CDR3 is TGTGCCAGCAGACTGGGACTTCTCACAGATACGCAGTATTTT. Its translation is CASRLGLLTDTQYF.

The V call is TRBV6-4, the J call TRBJ2-2, with 9 bases lining up with TRBD2. This CDR3 spans 18 amino acids. The germline CDR1 and CDR2 sequences are MRHNA and SNTAGT. The J segment lost 0 bases and the V segment lost 0 bases, leaving 5 bases of the junction unmatched. The CDR3 reads CASSDSVSGGANTGELFF. CDR3 coding DNA: TGTGCCAGCAGTGACTCCGTTAGCGGGGGAGCGAACACCGGGGAGCTGTTTTTT.

The V and J genes are TRBV3-1 (or the pseudogene TRBV3-2) and TRBJ2-6; D is unclear. V shed 0 bases and J shed 0 bases, with 3 bases lying between them. The CDR3 extends over 15 amino acids. The germline CDR1 and CDR2 sequences are LGHDT and YNNKEL (reference sequence). The CDR3 loop is CASSQDSSGANVLTF. The CDR3 DNA reads TGTGCCAGCAGCCAAGACAGCTCTGGGGCCAACGTCCTGACTTTC.

The chain recombines TRBV28 with TRBJ2-7, with 12 nucleotides matching TRBD1. Trimming removed 6 bases from V and 9 bases from J; junction bases left unmatched: 9. This CDR3 region has 14 residues. CDR1 and CDR2 from the germline V gene are MDHEN and SYDVKM. In DNA form, the CDR3 reads TGTGCCAGCAGCTACCCGGGACAGGGGGCGGGGCAGTACTTC. Encoded protein: CASSYPGQGAGQYF.

The chain is built from TRBV5-1 and TRBJ2-7; 8 bases agree with TRBD1. The CDR3 length is 14 residues. CDR1 SGHRS and CDR2 YFSETQ come from the germline V gene. V lost 4 bases to trimming and J lost 5 bases; unmatched junction nucleotides: 8. In DNA, the CDR3 is TGCGCCAGCAGCCCCGCGACAGGGGAGGACGAGCAGTACTTC. It yields the protein CASSPATGEDEQYF.

The rearrangement uses TRBV28 and TRBJ1-2; 7 bases map to TRBD1. The length of the CDR3 is 13 residues. Germline CDR1 reads MDHEN; CDR2 reads SYDVKM. The ends lost 10 bases at V and 7 bases at J; junction bases unmatched: 12. CDR3 nucleotide sequence: TGTGCCACGACTCCGGGACAGACGTCTGGCTACACCTTC. Amino acid sequence: CATTPGQTSGYTF.

This clone showed up just a few times. Other DNA sequences in this sample translate to the same CDR3. The gene calls are TRBV18 and TRBJ1-1, with D perhaps TRBD1 (5 bases). Trimming pared 2 bases from V and 1 base from J, leaving 5 bases between. The CDR3 has 13 residues. Germline lookup yields CDR1 KGHSH and CDR2 LQKENI. CDR3 amino acids: CASSPGANTEAFF. The CDR3 coding sequence is TGTGCCAGCTCACCAGGGGCGAACACTGAAGCTTTCTTT. Based on the CDR3 plus reference TRBV18 and TRBJ1-1, the full variable domain is NAGVMQNPRHLVRRRGQEARLRCSPMKGHSHVYWYRQLPEEGLKFMVYLQKENIIDESGMPKERFSAEFPKEGPSILRIQQVVRGDSAAYFCASSPGANTEAFFGQGTRLTVV.

This chain uses TRBV5-8 with TRBJ1-6, with 8 bases fitting TRBD1. The CDR3 is made up of 15 amino acids. Germline V gene data show CDR1 as SGHTS and CDR2 as YDEGEE. V was clipped by 5 bases and J by 7 bases; unmatched bases: 8. The CDR3 loop is CASRPRTGSNSPLHF. CDR3 coding DNA: TGTGCCAGCAGACCCCGGACAGGGTCAAATTCACCCCTCCACTTT.

The genes are TRBV18 and TRBJ1-1, with 9 bases identical to TRBD1. The V gene end was trimmed by 2 bases and the J gene end by 3 bases; junction bases not matched to a gene: 4. The CDR3 runs 15 residues. Germline V lookup: CDR1 KGHSH, CDR2 LQKENI. The CDR3 DNA reads as TGTGCCAGCTCACCAGGGACAGGGATGTACACTGAAGCTTTCTTT. Translated, it gives CASSPGTGMYTEAFF.

V is TRBV11-2 and J is TRBJ2-5, with D tentatively TRBD1 (6 bases). Trimming pared 5 bases from V and 3 bases from J, leaving 13 bases between. The CDR3 extends over 14 amino acids. The germline CDR1 and CDR2 sequences are SGHAT and FQNNGV. The CDR3 loop reads CASSPLRGKETQYF. CDR3 in DNA: TGTGCCAGCAGCCCACTCAGGGGTAAAGAGACCCAGTACTTC.

The chain is built from TRBV2 and TRBJ2-1; D perhaps matches TRBD2 (5 bases). Per germline, CDR1 SNHLY and CDR2 FYNNEI. The length of the CDR3 is 13 residues. Trimming left V 8 bases short and J 8 bases short, with 16 bases between. In nucleotides, the CDR3 is TGTGCCAGCGTCACAGAGGGCCCTTATGAGCAGTTCTTC. Residues: CASVTEGPYEQFF.

The chain combines TRBV7-9 with TRBJ1-3, with 7 bases lining up with TRBD1. Unmatched junction bases numbered 10, after V lost 4 bases and J lost 4 bases. The germline V gene has CDR1 SEHNR and CDR2 FQNEAQ (reference sequence). The CDR3 extends over 16 amino acids. The CDR3 here is CASSSLWTGSGNTIYF. The CDR3 nucleotides read TGTGCCAGCAGCTCCTTATGGACAGGCTCGGGAAACACCATATATTTT.

This chain joins TRBV6-5 and TRBJ2-2; 8 nucleotides align to TRBD2. This CDR3 is built from 15 residues. The V gene's germline CDR1 is MNHEY and CDR2 SVGAGI. V shed 8 bases, J shed 4 bases, and the junction held 9 bases outside the gene matches. DNA of the CDR3: TGTGCCAGCGCACGGGGGGGGTCGGCCACCGGGGAGCTGTTTTTT. Translation gives CASARGGSATGELFF.

This clone was picked up a small number of times. This sequence joins TRBV5-1 and TRBJ2-5, with TRBD1 identical over 10 bases. CDR3 length: 16 amino acids. Germline lookup yields CDR1 SGHRS and CDR2 YFSETQ. The trim removed 0 bases at V and 1 base at J, leaving 3 bases unmatched. The DNA for the CDR3 is TGCGCCAGCAGCTTGGCCGGGACAGGGGTCCAAGAGACCCAGTACTTC. This translates into CASSLAGTGVQETQYF.

This chain uses TRBV9 with TRBJ2-3; 10 nucleotides line up with TRBD2. V gave up 4 bases and J gave up 2 bases; unmatched junction bases: 4. This CDR3 is 15 amino acids long. Germline assignment: CDR1 SGDLS and CDR2 YYNGEE. Written as DNA, the CDR3 is TGTGCCAGCAGCCCTCTAGCGGGGGCCACAGATACGCAGTATTTT. It yields the protein CASSPLAGATDTQYF.

The CDR3 bases are TGTGCCAGCAGCGTACCAACAAACAGGGCCACCTTC. It translates to CASSVPTNRATF. The chain has TRBV9 and TRBJ1-2, with a tentative D call TRBD1 (6 bases). V dropped 1 base and J dropped 13 bases, with 14 bases sitting between them. Per germline, CDR1 SGDLS and CDR2 YYNGEE. CDR3 length: 12 amino acids.

V gene TRBV15 combines with J gene TRBJ1-4, with D unclear. The CDR3 consists of 16 residues. From germline, CDR1 is LNHNV and CDR2 YYDKDF (reference sequence). Trimming cost V 0 bases and J 0 bases, with 8 bases left between them. The CDR3 region is CATSRDGGATNEKLFF. Here the CDR3 DNA reads TGTGCCACCAGCAGAGATGGAGGAGCAACTAATGAAAAACTGTTTTTT.

This clone was picked up one time. This chain joins TRBV5-1 and TRBJ1-3; D perhaps matches TRBD1 (5 bases). Between the trimmed V and J ends, which lost 3 bases and 0 bases, there was a span of 16 bases. CDR1 is SGHRS and CDR2 is YFSETQ in the germline V gene. The CDR3 covers 17 residues. The CDR3 DNA sequence: TGCGCCAGCAGCTCTGCCGGGGGGGGTTTCTCTGGAAACACCATATATTTT. Amino acids: CASSSAGGGFSGNTIYF.

The CDR3 sequence is CSVEDPGQGNEQYF. CDR3 sequence (DNA): TGCAGCGTTGAAGACCCGGGACAGGGAAACGAGCAGTACTTC. The chain links TRBV29-1 to TRBJ2-7, with 9 bases matching TRBD1. CDR3 length: 14 residues. With V trimmed by 0 bases and J by 5 bases, 5 bases remained unmatched. Germline-derived CDR1 and CDR2 are SQVTM and ANQGSEA.